This T cell receptor beta chain was sequenced in a study of blood T cell repertoires in COVID-19. Study-level information: From the United States, Italy and Spain came samples of acute and convalescent COVID-19. PBMCs, B-cell-depleted T cells, or T cells provided the cDNA or gDNA that made up the material.

CDR1 and CDR2 from the germline V gene are WSHSY and SAAADI. J lost 4 bases, V lost 2 bases, and 3 bases had no gene match. The CDR3 consists of 14 residues. As processed by the authors: Nucleated cell counts were estimated from reference gene primer amplification. Profiling relied on immunoSEQ multiplex PCR, and the TCRdb table lists in-frame clones only, not all of them. V and J calls plus clone size are reproduced from that table; the DNA served to infer D and trimming. The table has 150,000 to 200,000 clones, 90% seen once. Sequencing was done on a sample of peripheral blood. This chain joins TRBV10-2 and TRBJ2-5; 8 bases line up with TRBD2. This TCR derives from a man aged 55 to 70 with active or convalescent COVID-19. This chain's CDR3 is CASSEGGGPETQYF. The CDR3, as DNA: TGCGCCAGCAGTGAGGGCGGGGGGCCAGAGACCCAGTACTTC.